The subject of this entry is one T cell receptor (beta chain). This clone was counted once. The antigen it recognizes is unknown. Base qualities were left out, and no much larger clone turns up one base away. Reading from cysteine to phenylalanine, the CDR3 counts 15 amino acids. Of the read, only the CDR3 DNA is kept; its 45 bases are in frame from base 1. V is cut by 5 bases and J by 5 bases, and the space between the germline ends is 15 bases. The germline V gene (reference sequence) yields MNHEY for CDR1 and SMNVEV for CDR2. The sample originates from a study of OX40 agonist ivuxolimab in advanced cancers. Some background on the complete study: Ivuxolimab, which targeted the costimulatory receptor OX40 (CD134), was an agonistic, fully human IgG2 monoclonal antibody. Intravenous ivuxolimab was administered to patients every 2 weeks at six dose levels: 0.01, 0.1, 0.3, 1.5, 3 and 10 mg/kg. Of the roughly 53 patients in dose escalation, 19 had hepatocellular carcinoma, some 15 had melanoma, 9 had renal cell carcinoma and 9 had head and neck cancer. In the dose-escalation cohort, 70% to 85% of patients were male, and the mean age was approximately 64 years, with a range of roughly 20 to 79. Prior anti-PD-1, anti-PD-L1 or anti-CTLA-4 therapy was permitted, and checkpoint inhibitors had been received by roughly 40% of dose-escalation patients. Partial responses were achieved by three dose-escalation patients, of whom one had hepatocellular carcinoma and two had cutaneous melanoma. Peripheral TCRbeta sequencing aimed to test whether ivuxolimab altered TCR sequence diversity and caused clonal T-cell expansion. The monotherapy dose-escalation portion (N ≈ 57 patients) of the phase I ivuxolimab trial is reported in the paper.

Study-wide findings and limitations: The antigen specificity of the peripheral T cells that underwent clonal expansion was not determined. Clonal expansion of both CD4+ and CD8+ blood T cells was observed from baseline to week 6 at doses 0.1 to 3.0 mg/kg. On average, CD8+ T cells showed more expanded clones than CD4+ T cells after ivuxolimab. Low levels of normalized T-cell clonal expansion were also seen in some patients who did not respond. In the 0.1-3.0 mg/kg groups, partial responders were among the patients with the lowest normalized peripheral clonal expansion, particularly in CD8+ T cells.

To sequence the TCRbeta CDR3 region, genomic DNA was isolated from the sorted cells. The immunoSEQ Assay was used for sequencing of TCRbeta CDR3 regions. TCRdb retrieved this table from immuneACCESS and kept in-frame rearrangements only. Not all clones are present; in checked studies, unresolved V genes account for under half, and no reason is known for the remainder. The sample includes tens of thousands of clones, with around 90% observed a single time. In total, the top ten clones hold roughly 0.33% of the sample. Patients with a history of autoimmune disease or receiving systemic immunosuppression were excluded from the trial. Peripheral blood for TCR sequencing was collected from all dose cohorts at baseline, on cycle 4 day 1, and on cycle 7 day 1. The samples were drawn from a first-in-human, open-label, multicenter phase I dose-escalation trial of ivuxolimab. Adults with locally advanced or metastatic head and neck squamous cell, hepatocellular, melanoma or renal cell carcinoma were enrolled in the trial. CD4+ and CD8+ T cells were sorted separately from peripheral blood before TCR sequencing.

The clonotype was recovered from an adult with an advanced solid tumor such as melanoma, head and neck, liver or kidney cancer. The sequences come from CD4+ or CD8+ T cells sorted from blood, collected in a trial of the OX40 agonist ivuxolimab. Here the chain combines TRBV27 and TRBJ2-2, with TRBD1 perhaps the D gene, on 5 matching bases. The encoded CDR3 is CASSRGQGWTGELFF. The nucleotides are TGTGCCAGCAGTCGTGGACAAGGTTGGACCGGGGAGCTGTTTTTT.